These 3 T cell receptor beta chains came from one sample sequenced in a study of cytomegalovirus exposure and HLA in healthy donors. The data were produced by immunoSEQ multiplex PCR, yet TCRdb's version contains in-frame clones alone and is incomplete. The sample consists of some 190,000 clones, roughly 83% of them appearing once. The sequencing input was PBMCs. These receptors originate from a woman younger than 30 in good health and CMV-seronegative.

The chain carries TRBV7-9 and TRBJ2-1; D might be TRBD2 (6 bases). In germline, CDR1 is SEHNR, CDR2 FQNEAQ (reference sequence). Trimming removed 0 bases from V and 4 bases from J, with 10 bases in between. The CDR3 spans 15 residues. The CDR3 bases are TGTGCCAGCAGCTTAGCGGGAGGAACTTACAATGAGCAGTTCTTC. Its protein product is CASSLAGGTYNEQFF.

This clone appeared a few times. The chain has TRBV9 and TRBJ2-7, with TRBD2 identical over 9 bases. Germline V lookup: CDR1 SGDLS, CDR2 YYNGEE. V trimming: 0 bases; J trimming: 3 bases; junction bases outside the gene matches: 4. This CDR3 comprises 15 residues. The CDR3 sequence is CASSVGASGDYEQYF. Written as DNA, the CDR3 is TGTGCCAGCAGCGTAGGGGCTAGCGGGGACTACGAGCAGTACTTC.

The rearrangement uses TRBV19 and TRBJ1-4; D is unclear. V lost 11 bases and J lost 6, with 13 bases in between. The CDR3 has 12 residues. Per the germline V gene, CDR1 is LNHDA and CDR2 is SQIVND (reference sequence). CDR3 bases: TGTGCCGTAGAGGGTTTTGATGAAAAACTGTTTTTT. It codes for CAVEGFDEKLFF.